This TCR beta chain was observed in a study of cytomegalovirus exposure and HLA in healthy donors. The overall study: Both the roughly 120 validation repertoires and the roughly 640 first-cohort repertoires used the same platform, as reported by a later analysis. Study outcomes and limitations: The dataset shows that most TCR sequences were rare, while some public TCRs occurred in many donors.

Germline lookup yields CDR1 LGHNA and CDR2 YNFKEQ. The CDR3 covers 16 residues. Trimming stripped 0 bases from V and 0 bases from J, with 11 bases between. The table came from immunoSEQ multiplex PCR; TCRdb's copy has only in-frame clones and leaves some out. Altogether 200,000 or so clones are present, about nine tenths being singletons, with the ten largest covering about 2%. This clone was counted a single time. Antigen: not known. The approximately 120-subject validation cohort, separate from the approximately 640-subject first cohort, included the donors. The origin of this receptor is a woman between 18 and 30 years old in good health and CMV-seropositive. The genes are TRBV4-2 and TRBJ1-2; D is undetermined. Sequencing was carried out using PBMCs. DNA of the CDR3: TGTGCCAGCAGCCAAGATTTAGAGGGAGCTAACTATGGCTACACCTTC. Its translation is CASSQDLEGANYGYTF.